This T cell receptor (beta chain) was sequenced for a study of cytomegalovirus exposure and HLA in healthy donors. Study as a whole: An early release of data contained about 85 million unique TCRs, which came from HLA-typed donors. The study's findings and limits: A highly shared variant cluster was judged a likely technical artifact.

PCR used 60 Vbeta primers and 13 Jbeta primers. Profiled with immunoSEQ multiplex PCR; TCRdb holds only in-frame clones, not every one. Altogether approximately 93,000 clones are present, over 60% being singletons, with the ten largest covering about 3.1%. The CDR3 spans 15 residues. V lost 4 bases, J lost 7 bases, and 7 bases stayed unmatched. Germline assignment: CDR1 SGHRS and CDR2 YFSETQ. For this clone: Its antigen is undetermined.

Material: PBMCs. The clonotype originates from a male donor in good health and CMV-seropositive. The chain recombines TRBV5-1 with TRBJ2-2; 10 bases are a match to TRBD2. CDR3 DNA: TGCGCCAGCAGCCCGGGACTAGCGAGGAGCGGGGAGCTGTTTTTT. It is translated as CASSPGLARSGELFF. Variable domain in full (rest from reference TRBV5-1 and TRBJ2-2): KAGVTQTPRYLIKTRGQQVTLSCSPISGHRSVSWYQQTPGQGLQFLFEYFSETQRNKGNFPGRFSGRQFSNSRSEMNVSTLELGDSALYLCASSPGLARSGELFFGEGSRLTVL.